This is a list of T cell receptor beta chains from one sample in a study of cytomegalovirus exposure and HLA in healthy donors. Sequencing used immunoSEQ multiplex PCR; TCRdb keeps in-frame clones, though not all of them. This table has approximately 140,000 clones, 78% appearing once. Sequenced sample: PBMCs. Every receptor here comes from a woman in her 40s in good health and CMV-seropositive. The CDR3 runs from the conserved cysteine through the conserved F or W. Fields, in order: CDR3 protein, CDR3 DNA, clone size, V gene, J gene, CDR3 length, D gene. D genes are given only for firm matches. Only part of the rows carry a size: once, few, many, or a class if the clone is expanded.

CDR3 protein: CASSLGTSGREQYF
CDR3 DNA: TGCGCCAGCAGCCTCGGGACTAGCGGGCGCGAGCAGTACTTC
clone size: few
V gene: TRBV5-1
J gene: TRBJ2-7
CDR3 length: 14
D gene: TRBD2

CDR3 protein: CAIRGLEGPGSYGYTF
CDR3 DNA: TGTGCCATCAGGGGGTTGGAAGGCCCCGGGAGCTATGGCTACACCTTC
clone size: once
V gene: TRBV10-3
J gene: TRBJ1-2
CDR3 length: 16
D gene: .

CDR3 protein: CASSSQGSAGEQFF
CDR3 DNA: TGTGCCAGCAGTTCCCAGGGTTCGGCCGGTGAGCAGTTCTTC
clone size: .
V gene: TRBV6-6
J gene: TRBJ2-1
CDR3 length: 14
D gene: .

CDR3 protein: CASSPRLAGVEDTQYF
CDR3 DNA: TGTGCCAGCAGCCCCCGACTAGCGGGAGTAGAAGATACGCAGTATTTT
clone size: few
V gene: TRBV11-3
J gene: TRBJ2-3
CDR3 length: 16
D gene: TRBD2

CDR3 protein: CASSLVRRGRANNEQFF
CDR3 DNA: TGTGCCAGCAGCTTAGTACGGCGAGGGAGGGCCAACAATGAGCAGTTCTTC
clone size: .
V gene: TRBV7-9
J gene: TRBJ2-1
CDR3 length: 17
D gene: TRBD2

CDR3 protein: CASSAWGGTYEQYF
CDR3 DNA: TGTGCCAGCAGCGCTTGGGGCGGTACCTACGAGCAGTACTTC
clone size: .
V gene: TRBV7-9
J gene: TRBJ2-7
CDR3 length: 14
D gene: .

CDR3 protein: CASSRQTGVDTEAFF
CDR3 DNA: TGCGCCAGCAGCCGACAGACAGGGGTTGACACTGAAGCTTTCTTT
clone size: .
V gene: TRBV4-1
J gene: TRBJ1-1
CDR3 length: 15
D gene: TRBD1

CDR3 protein: CASSPTGTGGLNTEAFF
CDR3 DNA: TGTGCCAGCTCACCCACCGGGACAGGGGGCCTGAACACTGAAGCTTTCTTT
clone size: few
V gene: TRBV18
J gene: TRBJ1-1
CDR3 length: 17
D gene: TRBD1

CDR3 protein: CASSAPVGTGELFF
CDR3 DNA: TGTGCCAGCAGCGCCCCGGTTGGCACCGGGGAGCTGTTTTTT
clone size: .
V gene: TRBV11-2
J gene: TRBJ2-2
CDR3 length: 14
D gene: .

CDR3 protein: CASSWGVYGYTF
CDR3 DNA: TGTGCCAGCAGCTGGGGGGTATATGGCTACACCTTC
clone size: once
V gene: TRBV7-9
J gene: TRBJ1-2
CDR3 length: 12
D gene: .

CDR3 protein: CASSLNWRGSYGQYF
CDR3 DNA: TGTGCCAGCAGTTTAAACTGGCGGGGCTCCTACGGGCAGTACTTC
clone size: .
V gene: TRBV27
J gene: TRBJ2-5
CDR3 length: 15
D gene: .

CDR3 protein: CASSILGTVSQPQHF
CDR3 DNA: TGTGCCAGTAGTATCCTCGGGACAGTAAGCCAGCCCCAGCATTTT
clone size: .
V gene: TRBV19
J gene: TRBJ1-5
CDR3 length: 15
D gene: TRBD1

CDR3 protein: CASSPTTGSWTGELFF
CDR3 DNA: TGTGCCAGCAGCCCTACGACAGGGTCTTGGACCGGGGAGCTGTTTTTT
clone size: .
V gene: TRBV27
J gene: TRBJ2-2
CDR3 length: 16
D gene: TRBD1

CDR3 protein: CASSLRLAGAADTQYF
CDR3 DNA: TGTGCCAGCAGCCTCAGACTAGCGGGAGCCGCAGATACGCAGTATTTT
clone size: few
V gene: TRBV11-3
J gene: TRBJ2-3
CDR3 length: 16
D gene: TRBD2

CDR3 protein: CASSSRGNTIYF
CDR3 DNA: TGTGCCAGCAGCTCGAGAGGAAACACCATATATTTT
clone size: .
V gene: TRBV5-4
J gene: TRBJ1-3
CDR3 length: 12
D gene: .

CDR3 protein: CASSSGTSGRIDEQFF
CDR3 DNA: TGCGCCAGCAGCTCGGGGACTAGCGGGAGAATCGATGAGCAGTTCTTC
clone size: .
V gene: TRBV5-1
J gene: TRBJ2-1
CDR3 length: 16
D gene: TRBD2

CDR3 protein: CASSLVLSGANVLTF
CDR3 DNA: TGTGCCAGCAGCTTGGTTCTCTCTGGGGCCAACGTCCTGACTTTC
clone size: .
V gene: TRBV5-5
J gene: TRBJ2-6
CDR3 length: 15
D gene: .

CDR3 protein: CSETGTGGLTEAFF
CDR3 DNA: TGCAGTGAAACCGGGACAGGGGGCTTGACTGAAGCTTTCTTT
clone size: .
V gene: TRBV29-1
J gene: TRBJ1-1
CDR3 length: 14
D gene: TRBD1

CDR3 protein: CASTAYGLAGDEQYF
CDR3 DNA: TGTGCCAGCACCGCTTATGGACTAGCGGGAGACGAGCAGTACTTC
clone size: .
V gene: TRBV7-9
J gene: TRBJ2-7
CDR3 length: 15
D gene: TRBD2

CDR3 protein: CASSQGGIKRFTDTQYF
CDR3 DNA: TGCGCCAGCAGTCAAGGTGGTATTAAGAGATTCACAGATACGCAGTATTTT
clone size: few
V gene: TRBV23-1
J gene: TRBJ2-3
CDR3 length: 17
D gene: .

CDR3 protein: CASFLGASSYNEQFF
CDR3 DNA: TGTGCCAGCTTTCTAGGGGCTTCATCCTACAATGAGCAGTTCTTC
clone size: .
V gene: TRBV6-1
J gene: TRBJ2-1
CDR3 length: 15
D gene: .

CDR3 protein: CASSNTYTGELFF
CDR3 DNA: TGTGCCAGTAGTAACACCTACACCGGGGAGCTGTTTTTT
clone size: .
V gene: TRBV19
J gene: TRBJ2-2
CDR3 length: 13
D gene: .

CDR3 protein: CASSLTGFGYTF
CDR3 DNA: TGTGCCAGCAGCTTGACAGGCTTTGGCTACACCTTC
clone size: .
V gene: TRBV5-6
J gene: TRBJ1-2
CDR3 length: 12
D gene: .

CDR3 protein: CSVDQRGRASTEGYTF
CDR3 DNA: TGCAGCGTTGATCAAAGGGGCAGGGCCTCAACGGAGGGCTACACCTTC
clone size: .
V gene: TRBV29-1
J gene: TRBJ1-2
CDR3 length: 16
D gene: .

CDR3 protein: CAIGGSETQYF
CDR3 DNA: TGTGCCATCGGGGGCTCAGAGACCCAGTACTTC
clone size: .
V gene: TRBV10-3
J gene: TRBJ2-5
CDR3 length: 11
D gene: .

CDR3 protein: CASSLVGAPEGELFF
CDR3 DNA: TGTGCCAGCAGCTTAGTAGGGGCCCCTGAGGGGGAGCTGTTTTTT
clone size: .
V gene: TRBV11-3
J gene: TRBJ2-2
CDR3 length: 15
D gene: .

CDR3 protein: CSVGDDGEVAEKLFF
CDR3 DNA: TGCAGCGTTGGAGACGACGGCGAGGTAGCTGAAAAACTGTTTTTT
clone size: .
V gene: TRBV29-1
J gene: TRBJ1-4
CDR3 length: 15
D gene: .

CDR3 protein: CASSLVGRAEAFF
CDR3 DNA: TGTGCCAGCAGCTTGGTGGGGAGGGCTGAAGCTTTCTTT
clone size: .
V gene: TRBV5-4
J gene: TRBJ1-1
CDR3 length: 13
D gene: .

CDR3 protein: CSVGTGGSYEQYF
CDR3 DNA: TGCAGCGTTGGGACAGGGGGGTCCTACGAGCAGTACTTC
clone size: .
V gene: TRBV29-1
J gene: TRBJ2-7
CDR3 length: 13
D gene: TRBD1

CDR3 protein: CASSRQGNQPQHF
CDR3 DNA: TGTGCCAGCAGCCGACAGGGGAATCAGCCCCAGCATTTT
clone size: .
V gene: TRBV7-9
J gene: TRBJ1-5
CDR3 length: 13
D gene: TRBD1

CDR3 protein: CASSQEPGWYTEAFF
CDR3 DNA: TGCGCCAGCAGCCAAGAACCGGGGTGGTACACTGAAGCTTTCTTT
clone size: .
V gene: TRBV4-1
J gene: TRBJ1-1
CDR3 length: 15
D gene: .

CDR3 protein: CASSREMEEQFF
CDR3 DNA: TGTGCCAGCAGCCGAGAAATGGAGGAGCAGTTCTTC
clone size: .
V gene: TRBV11-2
J gene: TRBJ2-1
CDR3 length: 12
D gene: .

CDR3 protein: CASSVGGSSGNTIYF
CDR3 DNA: TGTGCCAGCAGCGTAGGCGGTTCTTCTGGAAACACCATATATTTT
clone size: .
V gene: TRBV9
J gene: TRBJ1-3
CDR3 length: 15
D gene: .